The present TCR beta chain was sequenced within a study of spatial heterogeneity in lung cancer. Background on the study: Across the raw uncorrected reads, a unique TCR and UMI combination was observed, on average, more than ten times.

This clonotype has a count of ten or more. The V gene lost 4 bases and the J gene lost 2 bases, with 15 bases spanning the gap. There are 16 residues in the CDR3. Germline-derived CDR1 and CDR2 are SGHTA and FQGTGA. TCRdb reanalysed the 5' RACE reads using MiXCR and keeps one entry per CDR3 protein. The sample has roughly 38,000 distinct CDR3 sequences, 3% to 3.5% seen once. The time point is: sample taken at primary tumor resection. Frozen PBMC, nontumor lung or tumor provided whole RNA, which was sequenced unsorted. This TCR was sampled from a male donor with early-stage non-small cell lung cancer. The material was normal lung tissue next to the tumor, obtained at surgery. The V call is TRBV7-3, the J call TRBJ2-1; D perhaps matches TRBD2 (6 bases). The CDR3, as DNA: TGTGCCAGCAGCTCCGCCCTAGCGCCTCCCTACAATGAGCAGTTCTTC. Its translation: CASSSALAPPYNEQFF.